This is a list of T cell receptor beta chains from one sample in a study of blood T cell repertoires in COVID-19. Sequenced by immunoSEQ multiplex PCR; TCRdb stores in-frame clones only, minus some. The sample carries 150,000 to 180,000 clones, about four fifths recorded once. The sequenced material came from peripheral blood. The receptor set was obtained from a woman aged 55-75 years with acute or convalescent COVID-19. CDR3s include the opening cysteine and the closing phenylalanine or tryptophan. The D gene is left open where the match is weak. Rows give clone size only sometimes, using once, few, many, or a class for an expanded clone.

D	size	J	V	DNA	CDR3
TRBD1	.	TRBJ2-5	TRBV9	TGTGCCAGCAGCAAGGGGGACAGTTCCCAAGAGACCCAGTACTTC	CASSKGDSSQETQYF
TRBD2	.	TRBJ2-5	TRBV6-5	TGTGCCAGCAGCTACTCTCGGACTAGCGGGGAAAGGTACTTC	CASSYSRTSGERYF
.	.	TRBJ2-1	TRBV9	TGTGCCAGCAGCGTAGGTTCCCAGAGGGAGTTGAATGAGCAGTTCTTC	CASSVGSQRELNEQFF
TRBD1	once	TRBJ1-5	TRBV28	TGTGCCAGCAGCACGGGACAGGGGGTTAGCAATCAGCCCCAGCATTTT	CASSTGQGVSNQPQHF
TRBD1	.	TRBJ2-5	TRBV30	TGTGCCTGGAGTTCCCTGGGAGACAGGGTCGGGCGAGAGACCCAGTACTTC	CAWSSLGDRVGRETQYF
TRBD1	.	TRBJ2-2	TRBV4-1	TGCGCCAGCAGGCCAAGATGGCGCAGGGACAGGGAGGAGAGGGAGCTGTTTTTT	CASRPRWRRDREERELFF
.	.	TRBJ1-1	TRBV6-5	TGTGCCAGCAGTTACAGTAGTCGGAACACTGAAGCTTTCTTT	CASSYSSRNTEAFF
TRBD2	.	TRBJ2-7	TRBV6-5	TGTGCCAGCCGACTAGCCCGCTACGAGCAGTACTTC	CASRLARYEQYF
.	.	TRBJ1-6	TRBV6-6	TGTGCCAGCAGTTGGCGAGAAGAGGGTTCACCCCTCCACTTT	CASSWREEGSPLHF
TRBD2	.	TRBJ2-3	TRBV18	TGTGCCAGCTCACCACAAACCGGGACTAGCTTCGGGGCAGATACGCAGTATTTT	CASSPQTGTSFGADTQYF
.	.	TRBJ1-6	TRBV28	TGTGCCAGCAGTTCCGGGGGTCCCTCCTATAATTCACCCCTCCACTTT	CASSSGGPSYNSPLHF
TRBD1	.	TRBJ2-3	TRBV5-8	TGTGCCAGCAGCTCCGGGACAGGCCCTCCTAGCACAGATACGCAGTATTTT	CASSSGTGPPSTDTQYF
.	.	TRBJ1-6	TRBV6-4	TGTGCCAGCAGACCGACTATGGGTAATTCACCCCTCCACTTT	CASRPTMGNSPLHF
TRBD1	few	TRBJ1-1	TRBV7-3	TGTGCCAGCAGAGATCATGGGACAGAGACTGAAGCTTTCTTT	CASRDHGTETEAFF
.	.	TRBJ1-2	TRBV6-5	TGTGCCAGCAGTCGAGCGACAGGTACCTATGGCTACACCTTC	CASSRATGTYGYTF
TRBD2	.	TRBJ2-7	TRBV5-1	TGCGCCAGCAGCGGGTGGGGACTAGCGGGGAACGAGCAGTACTTC	CASSGWGLAGNEQYF
TRBD1	.	TRBJ2-7	TRBV7-3	TGTGCCAGCAGCTTAACGGGACAGGGCCACTACGAGCAGTACTTC	CASSLTGQGHYEQYF
.	.	TRBJ1-1	TRBV5-6	TGTGCCAGCAGCTTGGGGGGAGATGAAGCTTTCTTT	CASSLGGDEAFF
.	.	TRBJ1-5	TRBV13	TGTGCCAGCAGCTTAGGCCTTCCGGGGACAAGTCAGCCCCAGCATTTT	CASSLGLPGTSQPQHF
.	.	TRBJ2-3	TRBV7-2	TGTGCCAGCAGCTTGGGCCGACGCACAGATACGCAGTATTTT	CASSLGRRTDTQYF
.	.	TRBJ1-6	TRBV25-1	TGTGCCAGCAGTGAGGAGGACTCCTATAATTCACCCCTCCACTTT	CASSEEDSYNSPLHF
.	.	TRBJ1-2	TRBV18	TGTGCCAGCTCACCACCGAAGACAGGCGGGGGTTATGGCTACACCTTC	CASSPPKTGGGYGYTF
TRBD1	.	TRBJ2-2	TRBV12-5	TGTGCTAGTGGTTTGATGACAGGGGGGACCGGGGAGCTGTTTTTT	CASGLMTGGTGELFF
TRBD2	.	TRBJ2-1	TRBV30	TGTGCCTGGGAGGGGCGGGGGGCCCACAATGAGCAGTTCTTC	CAWEGRGAHNEQFF
.	.	TRBJ2-7	TRBV3-1/TRBV3-2	TGTGCCAGCAGCCAAGACGGACACACCTACGAGCAGTACTTC	CASSQDGHTYEQYF
TRBD1	.	TRBJ1-2	TRBV18	TGTGCCAGCTCACCTGGGACAGGGAACTATGGCTACACCTTC	CASSPGTGNYGYTF
.	.	TRBJ1-2	TRBV5-1	TGCGCCAGCAGCTTTCAAGGGGATGGCTACACCTTC	CASSFQGDGYTF
TRBD1	.	TRBJ1-6	TRBV6-5	TGTGCCAGCAGGGGACAGGGGACGGGATCACCCCTCCACTTT	CASRGQGTGSPLHF
.	.	TRBJ2-5	TRBV3-1/TRBV3-2	TGTGCCAGCAGCCAAGGTCTGAGGTTCGTCCAAGAGACCCAGTACTTC	CASSQGLRFVQETQYF
.	.	TRBJ1-5	TRBV7-2	TGTGCCAGCAGCTTAGTCCGGGGAGGCAATCAGCCCCAGCATTTT	CASSLVRGGNQPQHF
TRBD1	many	TRBJ2-7	TRBV7-2	TGTGCCAGCAGCTGGACCGGGACAGGGGGCTACGAGCAGTACTTC	CASSWTGTGGYEQYF
TRBD1	.	TRBJ1-1	TRBV3-1/TRBV3-2	TGTGCCAGCACCCAGACAGGGGGAAGCTACACTGAAGCTTTCTTT	CASTQTGGSYTEAFF
TRBD1	.	TRBJ1-4	TRBV19	TGTGCCAGTAGTAGGACAGGGGTGGAAACTGAAAAACTGTTTTTT	CASSRTGVETEKLFF
TRBD2	.	TRBJ2-3	TRBV5-1	TGCGCCAGCAGCTTGGGCCTAGCGGGGGTCACAGATACGCAGTATTTT	CASSLGLAGVTDTQYF
TRBD2	once	TRBJ2-1	TRBV11-2	TGTGCCAGCAGCTTGGGCGGGGGGACCTACAATGAGCAGTTCTTC	CASSLGGGTYNEQFF
.	.	TRBJ1-2	TRBV3-1/TRBV3-2	TGTGCCAGCAGCCAAGTCGGCGGGAGAGGCTATGGCTACACCTTC	CASSQVGGRGYGYTF
.	.	TRBJ1-4	TRBV7-9	TGTGCCAGCAGCTCCGAAGCAGGGTCGACTAATGAAAAACTGTTTTTT	CASSSEAGSTNEKLFF
.	.	TRBJ2-3	TRBV2	TGTGCCAGCAGTCCGGAGACAGTTAGCACAGATACGCAGTATTTT	CASSPETVSTDTQYF
.	.	TRBJ2-1	TRBV2	TGTGCCAGCCTTGGGGCATTCTACAATGAGCAGTTCTTC	CASLGAFYNEQFF
.	.	TRBJ1-5	TRBV19	TGTGCCAGTACCGCGGACAGCAACAATCAGCCCCAGCATTTT	CASTADSNNQPQHF
.	.	TRBJ1-4	TRBV14	TGTGCCAGCAGCCTGACAATCGGCCCCGGAGGGAATGAAAAACTGTTTTTT	CASSLTIGPGGNEKLFF
TRBD1	.	TRBJ1-5	TRBV30	TGTGCCTGGAGTGTTGGAACAGGGGGGACCCGGCCCCAGCATTTT	CAWSVGTGGTRPQHF
.	.	TRBJ2-3	TRBV29-1	TGCAGCCTGGGTGCGGGATCCACAGATACGCAGTATTTT	CSLGAGSTDTQYF
TRBD1	.	TRBJ1-1	TRBV19	TGTGCCAGTAGTCTGGGGACAGGTATGAACACTGAAGCTTTCTTT	CASSLGTGMNTEAFF
TRBD1	few	TRBJ2-2	TRBV7-7	TGTGCTAGCAGCCCGGGACAGAGGAACACCGGGGAGCTGTTTTTT	CASSPGQRNTGELFF
TRBD1	.	TRBJ2-7	TRBV30	TGTGCCTGGAGCCGACAGGGGGCTTACGAGCAGTACTTC	CAWSRQGAYEQYF
TRBD1	.	TRBJ2-7	TRBV7-3	TGTGCCAGCAGCCAGGTCCCGGGACAGGGCTACGAGCAGTACTTC	CASSQVPGQGYEQYF
.	.	TRBJ1-3	TRBV9	TGTGCCAGCAGCCCGAGAACTGGAAACACCATATATTTT	CASSPRTGNTIYF